This T cell receptor beta chain appears in the sequencing data of a study of T cell changes during pregnancy in multiple sclerosis. Measured with immunoSEQ multiplex PCR; TCRdb has only the in-frame clones, and not every one. Of some 40,000 clones in the sample, less than 95% were seen once. The trim removed 4 bases at V and 2 bases at J, leaving 10 bases unmatched. The germline CDR1 and CDR2 sequences are MNHNS and SASEGT. This CDR3 has 18 residues. The chain recombines TRBV6-1 with TRBJ2-5; 13 nucleotides match TRBD2. The receptor was derived from a female donor with multiple sclerosis, enrolled in a pregnancy study. The sequencing here drew on peripheral blood, taken in the third trimester of pregnancy. CDR3 in amino acids: CASSGKGTSGDLQETQYF. In DNA form, the CDR3 reads TGTGCCAGCAGTGGAAAAGGGACTAGCGGGGACTTACAAGAGACCCAGTACTTC.